A single sample gave rise to the 22 T cell receptor beta chains below, sequenced in a study of CD8+ T cells in alopecia areata. Extracted from the samples, RNA was reverse transcribed into cDNA to serve as the sequencing template. Sequenced by immunoSEQ multiplex PCR; TCRdb stores in-frame clones only, minus some. The repertoire consists of several thousand clones, with about two thirds occurring once and the leading ten covering under 3%. CD4+ lymphocytes from four or five patients underwent sorting into CD25+CD127- populations. Sequenced sample: CD4+ Tregs sorted from blood. These receptor sequences come from a human donor with alopecia areata.

The chain uses TRBV2 and TRBJ1-1; TRBD1 might be the D (5 bases). Trimming removed 2 bases at V and 0 bases at J, with 13 bases between. The V gene's germline CDR1 is SNHLY and CDR2 FYNNEI. This CDR3 is 16 amino acids long. CDR3 DNA sequence: TGTGCCAGCAGTGAATTGGGCGGGGGGATGAACACTGAAGCTTTCTTT. Protein sequence: CASSELGGGMNTEAFF.

The chain recombines TRBV5-1 with TRBJ2-3; D not certain. The CDR3 length is 11 residues. CDR1 and CDR2 from the germline V gene are SGHRS and YFSETQ. The germline V and J ends were trimmed by 5 bases and 3 bases, with 4 bases remaining between them. CDR3 loop: CASRLTDTQYF. The CDR3 DNA reads as TGCGCCAGCAGGTTAACAGATACGCAGTATTTT.

The chain combines TRBV5-6 with TRBJ2-5, with D perhaps TRBD2 (6 bases). The length of the CDR3 is 14 residues. The germline CDR1 and CDR2 sequences are SGHDT and YYEEEE. Trimming shortened V by 3 bases and J by 5 bases, and 14 bases separated the two germline ends. CDR3 sequence (DNA): TGTGCCAGCAGCTCGACCGGGACTTCGGAGACCCAGTACTTC. This sequence encodes CASSSTGTSETQYF.

J is TRBJ2-1 and V is TRBV5-1; D unresolved. Trimming shortened V by 6 bases and J by 5 bases, and 15 bases separated the two germline ends. Germline loops: CDR1 SGHRS, CDR2 YFSETQ. The CDR3 spans 14 residues. In DNA form, the CDR3 reads TGCGCCAGCAACCTTGGCTTGGACCACAATGAGCAGTTCTTC. Residues: CASNLGLDHNEQFF.

V gene TRBV28 combines with J gene TRBJ2-1, with TRBD2 matching over 11 bases. Germline V gene data show CDR1 as MDHEN and CDR2 as SYDVKM. The CDR3 consists of 11 residues. Trimming removed 6 bases from V and 15 bases from J; junction bases left unmatched: 4. The chain's CDR3 is CASSEGLAGFF. The DNA for the CDR3 is TGTGCCAGCAGCGAAGGACTAGCGGGGTTCTTC.

This sequence joins TRBV27 and TRBJ2-7; D gene unclear. The ends were cut back, 2 bases at V and 0 bases at J, with 8 bases in the middle. The CDR3 contains 14 residues. The germline V gene encodes CDR1 MNHEY and CDR2 SMNVEV (reference sequence). This CDR3 reads CASSLKGSSYEQYF. The DNA of the CDR3 is TGTGCCAGCAGTTTAAAGGGATCCTCCTACGAGCAGTACTTC.

This clone came up a few times. This rearrangement joins TRBV7-9 to TRBJ1-4; D not certain. The V gene lost 5 bases and the J gene lost 4 bases, with 8 bases spanning the gap. Germline values: CDR1 SEHNR, CDR2 FQNEAQ (reference sequence). The CDR3 covers 13 residues. CDR3 in amino acids: CASSREVNEKLFF. The CDR3 DNA is TGTGCCAGCAGCAGGGAGGTTAATGAAAAACTGTTTTTT.

The gene calls are TRBV7-9 and TRBJ2-7; D remains ambiguous. CDR1 is SEHNR and CDR2 is FQNEAQ in the germline V gene (reference sequence). V lost 5 bases and J 3 bases, leaving 5 bases between the germline ends. The CDR3 is 11 residues long. CDR3 coding DNA: TGTGCCAGCAGCCCTCTCTACGAGCAGTACTTC. Residues: CASSPLYEQYF.

This chain connects TRBV7-2 to TRBJ1-4, with 7 bases matching TRBD1. In germline, CDR1 is SGHTA, CDR2 FQGNSA. J gave up 4 bases and V 5 bases, and 10 bases lay outside the gene matches. The CDR3 has 16 residues. The CDR3 nucleotides are TGTGCCAGCAGCCCTACCCTACAGGGGAGTAATGAAAAACTGTTTTTT. It yields the protein CASSPTLQGSNEKLFF.

The rearrangement uses TRBV7-2 and TRBJ2-5, with D possibly matching TRBD1 (6 bases). V lost 4 bases, J lost 5 bases, and 17 bases lay in between. Per germline, CDR1 SGHTA and CDR2 FQGNSA. This CDR3 is built from 15 residues. The CDR3 region is CASSSQGLSSETQYF. The CDR3 DNA follows: TGTGCCAGCAGCTCGCAGGGGTTGAGTTCGGAGACCCAGTACTTC.

The chain links TRBV10-2 to TRBJ2-1, with D possibly TRBD1 on 5 matching bases. Germline CDR1 and CDR2: WSHSY and SAAADI. Trimming shortened V by 2 bases and J by 5 bases, and 7 bases separated the two germline ends. CDR3 size: 13 residues. The CDR3 nucleotides read TGCGCCAGCAGTGAGACAGGCCACAATGAGCAGTTCTTC. It is translated as CASSETGHNEQFF.

V usage is TRBV28 and J usage is TRBJ2-2; no definite D call. Trimming took 6 bases from V and 1 from J, leaving 6 bases between them. The V gene's germline CDR1 is MDHEN and CDR2 SYDVKM. CDR3 length: 13 amino acids. CDR3 nucleotide sequence: TGTGCCAGCAGAGCACAGAACACCGGGGAGCTGTTTTTT. Residues: CASRAQNTGELFF.

There are a few counts of this clone. The genes are TRBV29-1 and TRBJ2-3, with D possibly being TRBD2 (5 bases). The CDR3 has 12 residues. Germline CDR1 reads SQVTM; CDR2 reads ANQGSEA. Trimming removed 4 bases at V and 4 bases at J, with 9 bases between. The DNA for the CDR3 is TGCAGCGTTGGACGGCGGGCAGATACGCAGTATTTT. Translating gives CSVGRRADTQYF.

The CDR3 DNA sequence: TGTGCCAGCAGCTTTCTCGGGGCAGGGCTAGCCCATAACTATGGCTACACCTTC. Amino acids: CASSFLGAGLAHNYGYTF. The V call is TRBV7-2, the J call TRBJ1-2; tentatively, D is TRBD1 (5 bases). CDR1 is SGHTA, CDR2 FQGNSA, per germline. The CDR3 totals 18 residues. V was trimmed by 3 bases and J by 1 base, leaving 21 bases between them.

V gene TRBV18 combines with J gene TRBJ2-5; D is uncertain. This CDR3 has 11 amino acids. V was pared by 3 bases and J by 2 bases, with 1 base between. Germline V gene data show CDR1 as KGHSH and CDR2 as LQKENI. Here the CDR3 DNA reads TGTGCCAGCTCACCGCAAGAGACCCAGTACTTC. Protein sequence: CASSPQETQYF. Full variable domain (remainder filled in from reference TRBV18 and TRBJ2-5): NAGVMQNPRHLVRRRGQEARLRCSPMKGHSHVYWYRQLPEEGLKFMVYLQKENIIDESGMPKERFSAEFPKEGPSILRIQQVVRGDSAAYFCASSPQETQYFGPGTRLLVL.

This clone has more than one count but fewer than ten. The CDR3 nucleotides are TGCGCCAGCAGCTTGTTAACTACTAGCGGGAACAATGAGCAGTTCTTC. It yields the protein CASSLLTTSGNNEQFF. The chain uses TRBV5-1 and TRBJ2-1; 10 nucleotides match TRBD2. With V trimmed by 1 base and J by 5 bases, 6 bases remained unmatched. This CDR3 region has 16 residues. Germline values: CDR1 SGHRS, CDR2 YFSETQ.

The genes are TRBV7-9 and TRBJ1-3; D not certain. The CDR3 loop spans 14 amino acids. V was shortened by 1 base and J by 0 bases, with 4 bases between the two germline ends. CDR1 SEHNR and CDR2 FQNEAQ come from the germline V gene (reference sequence). The CDR3 DNA is TGTGCCAGCAGCTTAGGGGGCTCTGGAAACACCATATATTTT. Its translation: CASSLGGSGNTIYF.

V is TRBV27 and J is TRBJ1-5; no firm D call. Looked up from germline, CDR1 is MNHEY and CDR2 is SMNVEV (reference sequence). Trimming took 3 bases from V and 6 from J, leaving 12 bases between them. The CDR3 runs 14 residues. This chain's CDR3 is CASSFIGVGQPQHF. The CDR3 DNA is TGTGCCAGCAGTTTTATCGGGGTCGGTCAGCCCCAGCATTTT.

The chain couples TRBV7-9 to TRBJ2-1, with 10 positions matching TRBD2. The CDR3 is made up of 16 amino acids. The V gene end was trimmed by 0 bases and the J gene end by 9 bases; junction bases not matched to a gene: 8. Per germline, CDR1 SEHNR and CDR2 FQNEAQ (reference sequence). CDR3 coding DNA: TGTGCCAGCAGCTTAGCGCCGGCTAGCGGGAGCGGTGAGCAGTTCTTC. Its protein product is CASSLAPASGSGEQFF.

V gene TRBV19 combines with J gene TRBJ1-5, with TRBD1 identical over 8 bases. The CDR3 has 14 residues. J lost 3 bases, V lost 7 bases, and 5 bases had no gene match. Germline V gene lookup returns CDR1 LNHDA and CDR2 SQIVND (reference sequence). CDR3 nucleotide sequence: TGTGCCAGTAATCGACAGGGGACCAATCAGCCCCAGCATTTT. This codes for CASNRQGTNQPQHF.

This sequence joins TRBV7-9 and TRBJ2-2; D unclear. The germline V gene encodes CDR1 SEHNR and CDR2 FQNEAQ (reference sequence). V lost 3 bases to trimming and J lost 1 base, with 6 bases between them. The CDR3 totals 14 residues. The CDR3 sequence: CASSFKVNTGELFF. In nucleotides, the CDR3 is TGTGCCAGCAGCTTCAAGGTGAACACCGGGGAGCTGTTTTTT.

The chain is built from TRBV10-2 and TRBJ2-7; TRBD1 is a possible D gene (5 bases). Germline-derived CDR1 and CDR2 are WSHSY and SAAADI. The V end lost 9 bases, the J end lost 4 bases, and 16 bases lay between the germline ends. The CDR3 is 13 amino acids. The CDR3 sequence: CASKTTAGYEQYF. CDR3 nucleotide sequence: TGCGCCAGTAAGACGACAGCTGGTTACGAGCAGTACTTC.